This is a list of T cell receptor beta chains from one sample in a study of Ad26.COV2.S vaccination and SARS-CoV-2 variants. Produced via immunoSEQ multiplex PCR; TCRdb's table is partial and in-frame only. The sample shows 290,000 or so clones, about 87% of them seen only once. This material consisted of peripheral blood, taken in a trial of Ad26.COV2.S vaccine versus placebo. These TCRs come from a person aged 18 to 65 who received the Ad26.COV2.S COVID-19 vaccine or a placebo. CDR3s include the opening cysteine and the closing phenylalanine or tryptophan. The D gene is left open where the match is weak. The size entry is marked missing in some rows and otherwise reads once, few, many or a size class.

V,J,size,D,DNA,CDR3
TRBV18,TRBJ2-7,.,.,TGTGCCAGCTCACCGATACCCGGGACATACTCCTACGAGCAGTACTTC,CASSPIPGTYSYEQYF
TRBV3-1/TRBV3-2,TRBJ1-1,once,.,TGTGCCAGCAGCCTCCAGGGAAACGGGAACACTGAAGCTTTCTTT,CASSLQGNGNTEAFF
TRBV7-9,TRBJ1-1,.,TRBD1,TGTGCCAGCAGGACAGGGGGCACTGAAGCTTTCTTT,CASRTGGTEAFF
TRBV15,TRBJ2-1,once,.,TGTGCCACCAGCAGAGTGCCAGCGGCATCCTACAATGAGCAGTTCTTC,CATSRVPAASYNEQFF
TRBV15,TRBJ2-4,.,.,TGTGCCACCAGCAGAGGGTGGCGAGGCCGGGCCAAAAACATTCAGTACTTC,CATSRGWRGRAKNIQYF
TRBV6-5,TRBJ2-1,.,.,TGTGCCAGCAGTACCATTGGGGCCTACAATGAGCAGTTCTTC,CASSTIGAYNEQFF
TRBV5-5,TRBJ1-4,.,.,TGTGCCAGCAGCTTGTTTGCGGGGGAAAAACTGTTTTTT,CASSLFAGEKLFF
TRBV2,TRBJ2-7,.,.,TGTGCCAGCAGCCCCCGGGACGGGACCTACGAGCAGTACTTC,CASSPRDGTYEQYF
TRBV3-1/TRBV3-2,TRBJ1-3,.,.,TGTGCCAGCAGCCTTGGAACCAGAAACACCATATATTTT,CASSLGTRNTIYF
TRBV11-2,TRBJ1-1,.,.,TGTGCCAGCAGCTGGACCGGACCCTCGGAAGCTTTCTTT,CASSWTGPSEAFF
TRBV10-3,TRBJ1-2,.,TRBD1,TGTGCCATCGACGTGGGACAGGGAGGGGGTGGCTACACCTTC,CAIDVGQGGGGYTF
TRBV5-4,TRBJ2-5,.,TRBD2,TGTGCCAGCAGCAGAGGGACTAGCGGGGAGACCCAGTACTTC,CASSRGTSGETQYF
TRBV29-1,TRBJ2-7,few,TRBD1,TGCAGCGTTCCGGGACAGGGATACGAGCAGTACTTC,CSVPGQGYEQYF
TRBV19,TRBJ1-2,.,TRBD1,TGTGCCAGTAGCGACCAGACAGGGGGGGATGGCTACACCTTC,CASSDQTGGDGYTF
TRBV25-1,TRBJ1-4,.,.,TGTGCCAGCAGTATGGGTTTGGAACTGTTTTTT,CASSMGLELFF
TRBV19,TRBJ2-1,.,.,TGTGCCAGTAGTATAGGTCTCGCCTACTACAATGAGCAGTTCTTC,CASSIGLAYYNEQFF
TRBV6-5,TRBJ1-2,.,.,TGTGCCAGCAGCCGGCGCAGGGGAGACTATGGCTACACCTTC,CASSRRRGDYGYTF
TRBV30,TRBJ1-1,.,.,TGTGCCTGGAGTACAGTGGGAGGCACTGAAGCTTTCTTT,CAWSTVGGTEAFF
TRBV9,TRBJ2-1,.,TRBD1,TGTGCCAGCAGCGTGGGACAGCCTAACAATGAGCAGTTCTTC,CASSVGQPNNEQFF
TRBV2,TRBJ1-2,.,.,TGTGCCAGCAGTGAAGATGCAGGATCCCCCTATGGCTACACCTTC,CASSEDAGSPYGYTF
TRBV5-8,TRBJ2-1,.,TRBD2,TGTGCCAGCAGCCCAGCGGGAACTAGCGGTCTCTACAATGAGCAGTTCTTC,CASSPAGTSGLYNEQFF
TRBV24-1,TRBJ2-1,.,TRBD2,TGTGCCACCAGTGATTCTAGCGGGATGTGGTTCTTC,CATSDSSGMWFF
TRBV6-5,TRBJ1-2,few,.,TGTGCCAGCAGACCCGGGACGGACTATGGCTACACCTTC,CASRPGTDYGYTF
TRBV7-2,TRBJ1-2,.,.,TGTGCCAGCAGCCAACAACCCCCAGGGCACACCTTC,CASSQQPPGHTF
TRBV7-6,TRBJ1-6,.,.,TGTGCCAGCAGCTTAAGGCAGTACCCCTCCTATAATTCACCCCTCCACTTT,CASSLRQYPSYNSPLHF
TRBV6-5,TRBJ1-5,.,.,TGTGCCAGCAGTTACTCCTCGACAGGTACTCAGCCCCAGCATTTT,CASSYSSTGTQPQHF
TRBV11-1,TRBJ2-2,.,.,TGTGCCAGCAGACCCGGGACAACGAACACCGGGGAGCTGTTTTTT,CASRPGTTNTGELFF
TRBV5-6,TRBJ1-2,.,.,TGTGCCAGCAGCTTGAGTAACAGCAGGTACTATGGCTACACCTTC,CASSLSNSRYYGYTF
TRBV11-1,TRBJ1-1,.,.,TGTGCCAGCAGCCCAGACCACACTGAAGCTTTCTTT,CASSPDHTEAFF
TRBV5-6,TRBJ1-1,.,.,TGTGCCAGCAGCTTGTCCGGGGCAGCTTTCTTT,CASSLSGAAFF
TRBV3-1/TRBV3-2,TRBJ2-1,.,.,TGTGCCAGCAGCCAAGATCGCCGTGTTAACAATGAGCAGTTCTTC,CASSQDRRVNNEQFF
TRBV20-1,TRBJ2-1,.,.,TGCAGCCCACTTAACAATGAGCAGTTCTTC,CSPLNNEQFF
TRBV27,TRBJ1-2,.,.,TGTGCCAGCAGGTCCACCGGGACCTTCAGCTACACCTTC,CASRSTGTFSYTF
TRBV2,TRBJ2-7,.,TRBD2,TGTGCCAGCAGGCGGGGGGTACTCGACGAGCAGTACTTC,CASRRGVLDEQYF
TRBV6-5,TRBJ2-3,.,TRBD1,TGTGCCAGCAGTTACGCCGGGACAGGGGGCACAGATACGCAGTATTTT,CASSYAGTGGTDTQYF
TRBV18,TRBJ2-3,.,.,TGTGCCAGCTCACCACAGGGTGGGGGTAGCACAGATACGCAGTATTTT,CASSPQGGGSTDTQYF
TRBV19,TRBJ2-2,.,.,TGTGCCAGTAGTATCCGGGGACGGAACACCGGGGAGCTGTTTTTT,CASSIRGRNTGELFF
TRBV2,TRBJ1-1,.,.,TGTGCCAGCAGTGAAGGGGGGCACACTGAAGCTTTCTTT,CASSEGGHTEAFF
TRBV2,TRBJ1-5,.,.,TGTGCCAGCACCGGATCGGGGAATCAGCCCCAGCATTTT,CASTGSGNQPQHF
TRBV30,TRBJ2-7,.,.,TGTGCCTGGAGTGTGGGGTACGAGCAGTACTTC,CAWSVGYEQYF
TRBV30,TRBJ1-5,few,.,TGTGCCTGGAGTTATGGTTCCAATCAGCCCCAGCATTTT,CAWSYGSNQPQHF
TRBV6-1,TRBJ2-7,.,TRBD2,TGTGCCAGCAGTGAACTAAGCGGGAGCGCCCACGAGCAGTACTTC,CASSELSGSAHEQYF
TRBV5-6,TRBJ2-7,.,TRBD1,TGTGCCAGCAGCCTGGATGGGACAGGGGCTATCCTCTCCTACGAGCAGTACTTC,CASSLDGTGAILSYEQYF
TRBV11-2,TRBJ1-4,.,TRBD1,TGTGCCAGCAGCACCGGGACAGGCGTCGAAAAACTGTTTTTT,CASSTGTGVEKLFF
TRBV6-4,TRBJ2-1,.,TRBD2,TGTGCCAGCAGTGCCGGGACTAGCAGCTACAATGAGCAGTTCTTC,CASSAGTSSYNEQFF